This T cell receptor beta chain is from a study of T-cell memory formation after mild COVID-19. Study outcomes and limitations: Clones contracting day 15 to 85 were balanced CD4/CD8; later expanders leaned CD4+. Within pre-infection memory, some responding clones were found, suggesting cross-reactive memory joined.

This clonotype was counted between two and nine times. The antigen is unknown. A junction end diverges from the germline sequence, so it may reflect a read error. Employing constant-segment primers, 5'RACE generated TCR alpha and TCR beta cDNA libraries bearing sample barcodes and UMIs. In TCRdb, the 5' RACE reads were re-called with MiXCR into one record per CDR3 protein. The table lists some 290,000 distinct CDR3 sequences, 15% to 20% of them singletons. The CDR3 contains 12 residues. CDR1 and CDR2 from the germline V gene are SGHNT and YENEEA. The sequencing input was PBMCs or a T cell subset sorted from them (not recorded which). This rearrangement joins TRBV11-3 to TRBJ2-7; TRBD1 agrees at 7 bases. The origin of this receptor is a man aged 18 to 29 who had mild COVID-19 (a few samples of this study predate the infection). Cell type and time point are not known. In DNA form, the CDR3 reads TGTGCCAGCAGCTTAGGGGACAGCTACCAAGAGTTC. Translated: CASSLGDSYQEF. The full variable domain, its missing parts supplied by reference TRBV11-3 and TRBJ2-7, is EAGVVQSPRYKIIEKKQPVAFWCNPISGHNTLYWYLQNLGQGPELLIRYENEEAVDDSQLPKDRFSAERLKGVDSTLKIQPAELGDSAVYLCASSLGDSYQEFGPGTRLTVT.